The rows below give T cell receptor beta chains drawn from one sample of a study of cytomegalovirus exposure and HLA in healthy donors. Repertoires were generated with immunoSEQ multiplex PCR, while TCRdb's copy carries only in-frame clones and drops some. The sample has some 160,000 clones; approximately 81% are singletons. Sequenced material: PBMCs. The receptor source for this set is a man aged 30 to 45 in good health and CMV-seropositive. The conserved cysteine and the conserved F or W are not part of the CDR3 here.

J	V	CDR3
TRBJ2-5	TRBV9	ASSVAPMGASGEETQY
TRBJ2-2	TRBV7-2	ASSWSGSGELF
TRBJ2-1	TRBV6-1	ASSDPGQGYNEQF
TRBJ1-2	TRBV21-1	ASSKDPKGSRYT
TRBJ1-5	TRBV28	ASSLRGTNQPQH
NA	TRBV5-6	ASSLSSYEQY
TRBJ2-7	TRBV12-5	ASGFDQTGSHEQY
TRBJ1-5	TRBV11-2	ASSLDLAVANQPQH
TRBJ1-2	TRBV4-3	ASSQRVQGGGYGYT
TRBJ1-2	TRBV18	ASSPGGVPNYGYT
TRBJ1-2	TRBV7-2	ASSHLEGNYGYT
TRBJ1-5	TRBV18	ASSPLSDQPQH
TRBJ2-7	TRBV10-3	AISGQGLNEQY
TRBJ1-2	TRBV5-1	ASSLVPGEPYT
TRBJ2-5	TRBV13	ASSILTGVGETQY
TRBJ1-5	TRBV19	ASSMGRGNQPQH
TRBJ2-3	TRBV9	ASSVAGLNTDTQY
TRBJ2-7	TRBV11-2	ASSLGGGTSNYEQY
TRBJ2-1	TRBV7-3	ASSLTSGNLYNEQF
TRBJ1-5	TRBV4-3	ASYQQGDGNQPQH
TRBJ2-5	TRBV7-6	ASSLGPGQETQY
TRBJ2-1	TRBV11-3	ASGLSGSYNEQF
TRBJ2-3	TRBV2	ASREDGVRTDTQY
TRBJ2-4	TRBV7-2	ASSLGRQAKNIQY
TRBJ1-2	TRBV7-2	ASSLVGANYGYT
TRBJ1-2	TRBV5-4	ASSFPPGQGAGYT
TRBJ2-2	TRBV25-1	ASSDSPNTGELF
TRBJ1-5	TRBV5-6	ASSRRDRDNQPQH
TRBJ2-1	TRBV25-1	ASSEYAAGGLNEQF
TRBJ2-7	TRBV11-2	ASSLLYSGRSTYEQY
TRBJ2-5	TRBV29-1	SVEGGRSVIREETQY
TRBJ1-2	TRBV27	ASSRGLGGLYGYT
TRBJ2-3	TRBV11-2	ASSQGQPTDTQY
TRBJ1-1	TRBV6-5	ASSYGPMNTEAF
TRBJ2-2	TRBV7-8	ASSYETGVTGELF
TRBJ1-2	TRBV7-2	ASSLGAGGLAYGYT
TRBJ2-2	TRBV5-4	ASSFEGLGTGELF
TRBJ2-2	TRBV18	ASSPGLAGGTNTGELF